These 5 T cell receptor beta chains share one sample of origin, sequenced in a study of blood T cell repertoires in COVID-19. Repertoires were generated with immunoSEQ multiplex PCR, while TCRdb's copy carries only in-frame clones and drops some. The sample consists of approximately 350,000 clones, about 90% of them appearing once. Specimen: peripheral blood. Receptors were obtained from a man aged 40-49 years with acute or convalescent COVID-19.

The CDR3, as DNA: TGTGCCAGCAGTTCGGGGACTAGCGGCTACACCTTC. This translates into CASSSGTSGYTF. The rearrangement joins TRBV25-1 to TRBJ1-2, with a possible D match to TRBD1 (5 bases). Germline values: CDR1 MGHDK, CDR2 SYGVNS. This CDR3 contains 12 residues. V was shortened by 5 bases and J by 8 bases, with 12 bases between the two germline ends.

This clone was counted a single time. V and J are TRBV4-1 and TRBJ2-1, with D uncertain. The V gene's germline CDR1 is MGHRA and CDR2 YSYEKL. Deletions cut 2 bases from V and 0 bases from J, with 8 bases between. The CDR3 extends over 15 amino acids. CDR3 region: CASSQYSNSYNEQFF. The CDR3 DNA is TGCGCCAGCAGCCAATATTCTAACTCCTACAATGAGCAGTTCTTC.

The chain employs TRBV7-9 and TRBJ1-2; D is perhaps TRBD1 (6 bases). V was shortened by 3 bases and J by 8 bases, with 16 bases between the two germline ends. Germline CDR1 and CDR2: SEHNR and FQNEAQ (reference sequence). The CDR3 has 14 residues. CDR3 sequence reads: CASSFSDSRHGYTF. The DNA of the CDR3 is TGTGCCAGCAGCTTCTCGGACAGCCGGCACGGCTACACCTTC.

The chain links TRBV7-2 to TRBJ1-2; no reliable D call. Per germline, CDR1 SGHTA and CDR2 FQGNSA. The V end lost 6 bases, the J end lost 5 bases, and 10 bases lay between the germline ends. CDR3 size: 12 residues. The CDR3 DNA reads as TGTGCCAGCAGTCCCACCGAGTATGGCTACACCTTC. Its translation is CASSPTEYGYTF.

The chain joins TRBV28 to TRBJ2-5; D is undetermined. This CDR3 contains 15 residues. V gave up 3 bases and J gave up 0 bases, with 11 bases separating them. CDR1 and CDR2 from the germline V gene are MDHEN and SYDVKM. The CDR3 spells CASSFASQYQETQYF. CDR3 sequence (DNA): TGTGCCAGCAGTTTCGCGTCACAGTACCAAGAGACCCAGTACTTC. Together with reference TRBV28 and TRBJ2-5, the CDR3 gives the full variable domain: DVKVTQSSRYLVKRTGEKVFLECVQDMDHENMFWYRQDPGLGLRLIYFSYDVKMKEKGDIPEGYSVSREKKERFSLILESASTNQTSMYLCASSFASQYQETQYFGPGTRLLVL.